These T cell receptor beta chains were read from a single sample in a study of shared T cell receptors in the human thymus. TCRdb keeps only in-frame clones here, not all; method: immunoSEQ multiplex PCR. The table records some 760,000 clones, 80% to 90% of them present only once. The sample was also reused in another study, on human thymus T cells.

Sequencing was carried out using thymocytes. The receptors stem from a girl younger than two with a congenital heart defect. The CDR3 runs from the conserved cysteine through the conserved F or W. D genes are given only for firm matches. Only part of the rows carry a size: once, few, many, or a class if the clone is expanded.

TRBV4-3	-	TRBJ2-7	TRBD2	TGCGCCAGCAGCCAAGATGGAGCTAGCGGGGACTCCTACGAGCAGTACTTC	CASSQDGASGDSYEQYF
TRBV19	-	TRBJ2-3	TRBD2	TGTGCCAGTAGCCCGCCGGGAGGGAGACCTAGCACAGATACGCAGTATTTT	CASSPPGGRPSTDTQYF
TRBV6-1	-	TRBJ2-5	TRBD1	TGTGCCAGCAGAGACAGGGGATTAGAGGAGACCCAGTACTTC	CASRDRGLEETQYF
TRBV5-5	-	TRBJ1-2	-	TGTGCCAGCAGCTTTGGTGGGCGCGGCTACACCTTC	CASSFGGRGYTF
TRBV9	-	TRBJ2-1	-	TGTGCCAGCAGCGCACGACCCATCCTACTAGGGAATGAGCAGTTCTTC	CASSARPILLGNEQFF
TRBV28	-	TRBJ2-3	TRBD1	TGTGCCAGCAGTTTACCGGGACAGGGGGATACGCAGTATTTT	CASSLPGQGDTQYF
TRBV5-4	-	TRBJ2-5	TRBD2	TGTGCCAGCAGCTCGGGAGGGTCTGACGCGGCCTCACGGGAAGAGACCCAGTACTTC	CASSSGGSDAASREETQYF
TRBV10-3	-	TRBJ2-5	TRBD1	TGTGCCACCGGAAACAGACCGGGACAGGGGGCGCAGGGGGGGACCCAGTACTTC	CATGNRPGQGAQGGTQYF
TRBV6-5	-	TRBJ2-7	TRBD2	TGTGCCAGCAGTAGAGGACTAGCGGGGTCATACGAGCAGTACTTC	CASSRGLAGSYEQYF
TRBV4-1	-	TRBJ1-2	-	TGCGCCAGCAGCCCAGCCAGGGGCTATGGCTACACCTTC	CASSPARGYGYTF
TRBV5-8	-	TRBJ1-2	-	TGTGCCAGCAGCTTGAACGGTCTCTATGGCTACACCTTC	CASSLNGLYGYTF
TRBV5-8	-	TRBJ1-2	-	TGTGCCAGCAGTCGGGGTTCGCGCGGGTTCCCTGGCTACACCTTC	CASSRGSRGFPGYTF
TRBV20-1	-	TRBJ1-2	-	TGCAGTGCTAGTACCAGCGGGGGCTACACCTTC	CSASTSGGYTF
TRBV4-3	-	TRBJ2-7	TRBD1	TGCGCCAGCAGCCATCGGACAGGACCTTTTCCCGAGCAGTACTTC	CASSHRTGPFPEQYF
TRBV5-5	-	TRBJ1-6	-	TGTGCCAGCACCTCACCTCGGGGGGGGAATTCACCCCTCCACTTT	CASTSPRGGNSPLHF
TRBV7-9	few	TRBJ1-1	-	TGTGCCAGCAGCACCCGACAGGCGATTAAGGACACTGAAGCTTTCTTT	CASSTRQAIKDTEAFF
TRBV5-6	-	TRBJ1-2	TRBD1	TGTGCCAGCAGCGAAAGGACAGGGTATTGTGGCTACACCTTC	CASSERTGYCGYTF
TRBV15	-	TRBJ1-4	-	TGTGCCACCAACTCTAACAGTGCAACTAATGAAAAACTGTTTTTT	CATNSNSATNEKLFF
TRBV7-2	-	TRBJ1-2	-	TGTGCCAGCAGCTCAAACAGGAGCTATGGCTACACCTTC	CASSSNRSYGYTF
TRBV15	-	TRBJ1-2	-	TGTGCCACCAGCAGAGATAGCGGTCAGGGAGCTTCTTTGAACTATGGCTACACCTTC	CATSRDSGQGASLNYGYTF
TRBV6-5	few	TRBJ1-6	-	TGTGCCAGCAGTTACCGCGCAGGGGTTAATTCACCCCTCCACTTT	CASSYRAGVNSPLHF
TRBV7-9	-	TRBJ2-3	-	TGTGCCAGCAGCTTAGGTAGGGGACATATCACAGATACGCAGTATTTT	CASSLGRGHITDTQYF
TRBV7-2	-	TRBJ2-4	TRBD2	TGTGCCAGCAGCTTAGCCTCTAGCGGCCTAGCCAAAAACATTCAGTACTTC	CASSLASSGLAKNIQYF
TRBV7-9	-	TRBJ1-1	-	TGTGCCAGCAGCTCAGAGAACAGGGAAAAGTTGGCTGAAGCTTTCTTT	CASSSENREKLAEAFF
TRBV4-1	-	TRBJ2-5	-	TGCGCCAGCAGCCAAGATAGGGCAGGGCGAGAGACCCAGTACTTC	CASSQDRAGRETQYF
TRBV28	-	TRBJ1-2	-	TGTGCCAGCAGTTCCTTTCGCGAGACAAGCTATGGCTACACCTTC	CASSSFRETSYGYTF
TRBV28	-	TRBJ1-2	TRBD1	TGTGCCAGCAGTTTTCGAAGGACAGGGGGCTGGGTTGGCTACACCTTC	CASSFRRTGGWVGYTF
TRBV5-8	-	TRBJ1-1	-	TGTGCCAGCGCCGGGGGAGGGCTGAACACTGAAGCTTTCTTT	CASAGGGLNTEAFF